The entry below describes one TCR delta chain. Its specificity is unknown. This sample stems from a study of Vδ1+ human thymocytes. Study-wide points: Bulk repertoire data may be misinterpreted because of unexpected Vdelta2 sequences. In the thymus, TRG and TRD repertoires looked highly polyclonal with Gaussian CDR3 lengths. TRG sequences recurred across donors, whereas TRD sequences stayed essentially private.

The template was reverse-transcribed extracted RNA. CDR3 amplicons came from multiplex PCR with pooled V-gene forward and constant-region reverse primers. TCRdb used CATT to re-call clones from the multiplex PCR reads. The sample lists 50,000 to 60,000 delta-chain clones; around 15% were seen once. Germline V gene data show CDR1 as TSWWSYY and CDR2 as QGS. This CDR3 spans 22 amino acids. The ends were cut back, 5 bases at V and 4 bases at J, with 38 bases in the middle. Sequencing was carried out using Vdelta1+ gamma-delta thymocytes from the thymus. Subset: FACS-sorted CD3+ TCRalphabeta- TCRVdelta1+ TCRVdelta2- thymocytes. This sequence joins TRDV1 and TRDJ1; D tentatively reads TRDD2 or TRDD3 (7 bases each). The sequence was collected from a girl under three years old who had congenital heart surgery. Here the CDR3 reads CALGIPLSYGTTGDRGIDKLIF. In DNA form, the CDR3 reads TGTGCTCTTGGGATTCCCCTTTCCTACGGAACCACTGGGGACCGGGGTATCGATAAACTCATCTTT.